What follows describes a single T cell receptor beta chain. Its antigen is unidentified. Naive CD8 cells lacked CD45RO, underwent positive selection for CCR7 and left out terminally differentiated effector memory CD45RA+ cells. Per germline, CDR1 SNHLY and CDR2 FYNNEI. The V end lost 8 bases, the J end lost 7 bases, and 21 bases lay between the germline ends. The CDR3 has 14 residues. Generated by immunoSEQ multiplex PCR, the TCRdb table keeps only in-frame clones and is missing some. The sample holds roughly 2,000,000 clones, around 93% seen once. The data stem from a study of shared clonotypes between healthy human individuals. Study-wide results and limits: Sampling used blood alone; tissue repertoires probably differ. Clonotypes which were not shared had lower generation probabilities than clonotypes that all four donors shared. Four donors held about 4.5% of naive CD4 clonotypes in common. What limited the represented genetic and exposure-history diversity was the small number of donors.

This sequence was found in a man between 18 and 35 years old in good health. Some clones in this sample may be carry-over from other donors' samples. The source material was naive CD8+ T cells from PBMCs. The chain has TRBV2 and TRBJ2-7; weak D call: TRBD2 (6 bases). CDR3 sequence reads: CASYPGLQPREQYF. CDR3 DNA sequence: TGTGCCAGCTACCCGGGACTTCAACCCAGGGAGCAGTACTTC.